The 4 T cell receptor beta chains below all came from one sample that was sequenced in a study of blood T cell repertoires in COVID-19. Profiled with immunoSEQ multiplex PCR; TCRdb holds only in-frame clones, not every one. Of 200,000 to 300,000 clones listed, around 92% are singletons. Sequencing used peripheral blood. The receptors derive from a person under 35 with COVID-19, enrolled during active disease.

The V gene is TRBV7-2, the J gene TRBJ1-1; 8 positions agree with TRBD1. Germline V lookup: CDR1 SGHTA, CDR2 FQGNSA. The CDR3 has 17 residues. V dropped 2 bases and J dropped 1; count of bases not matched to a gene: 9. The DNA for the CDR3 is TGTGCCAGCAGCTTAATCCCCCGGACAGGGCCGAACACTGAAGCTTTCTTT. Translated, it gives CASSLIPRTGPNTEAFF.

This sequence joins TRBV5-1 and TRBJ1-2; TRBD1 aligns across 8 bases. CDR3 length: 17 residues. Germline trimming cut 7 bases from V and 4 bases from J; bases unmatched to any gene: 18. Germline V lookup: CDR1 SGHRS, CDR2 YFSETQ. The CDR3, as DNA: TGCGCCAGCTCCGCTCGTCCCGGACAGGGAGGGATCTATGGCTACACCTTC. Its protein is CASSARPGQGGIYGYTF. The full variable domain, completed using reference TRBV5-1 and TRBJ1-2, is KAGVTQTPRYLIKTRGQQVTLSCSPISGHRSVSWYQQTPGQGLQFLFEYFSETQRNKGNFPGRFSGRQFSNSRSEMNVSTLELGDSALYLCASSARPGQGGIYGYTFGSGTRLTVV.

This clone has just one count. As DNA, the CDR3 is TGTGCCAGCTCGCTGAGCACCTACAATGAGCAGTTCTTC. It encodes CASSLSTYNEQFF. This chain connects TRBV6-5 to TRBJ2-1; D unclear. Germline V gives CDR1 MNHEY, CDR2 SVGAGI. The CDR3 is made up of 13 amino acids. V was clipped by 8 bases and J by 2 bases, with 10 bases between them.

The chain uses TRBV9 and TRBJ1-2; the D gene is possibly TRBD1 (5 bases). This CDR3 region has 17 residues. Between the trimmed V and J ends, which lost 0 bases and 0 bases, there was a span of 15 bases. In germline, CDR1 is SGDLS, CDR2 YYNGEE. CDR3 amino acids: CASSVEDLGPANYGYTF. In DNA, the CDR3 is TGTGCCAGCAGCGTAGAGGATTTGGGGCCAGCTAACTATGGCTACACCTTC. Full variable domain (remainder filled in from reference TRBV9 and TRBJ1-2): DSGVTQTPKHLITATGQRVTLRCSPRSGDLSVYWYQQSLDQGLQFLIQYYNGEERAKGNILERFSAQQFPDLHSELNLSSLELGDSALYFCASSVEDLGPANYGYTFGSGTRLTVV.